This record covers a single T cell receptor beta chain. The CDR3 consists of 14 residues. The germline gives CDR1 SNHLY, CDR2 FYNNEI. Trimming removed 6 bases from V and 7 bases from J; junction bases left unmatched: 9. The data originate from a study of blood T cell repertoires in COVID-19. TCRdb's table, derived via immunoSEQ multiplex PCR, lists solely in-frame clones and lacks some. The sample contains 34,000 or so clones, roughly 87% of which appear only once. The chain employs TRBV2 and TRBJ1-2; 9 nucleotides line up with TRBD1. The sequence was obtained from a man in his fifties or sixties with active or convalescent COVID-19. The sample was peripheral blood. The CDR3, as DNA: TGTGCCAGCAGACCCGGACAGGGGATTGGTGGCTACACCTTC. Its translation: CASRPGQGIGGYTF.